The source of this T cell receptor beta chain is a study of human T cells and chemical hapten exposure. Findings and caveats of the study: Patch test score showed a positive correlation with PT1 expanded TCR counts.

The sample's time point: patch test 2, 6 weeks after DPC sensitization. Noted treatment: therapeutic diphenylcyclopropenone sensitization with weekly scalp DPC. The CDR3 length is 15 residues. Trimming removed 4 bases from V and 2 bases from J, with 13 bases in between. Germline V gene sequence: CDR1 KGHSH, CDR2 LQKENI. This clonotype has at least ten counts. Its matching antigen is unknown. TCRdb used MiXCR to reprocess the RACE reads, holding one entry per CDR3 protein. This repertoire shows roughly 84,000 distinct CDR3 sequences, about 9.4% found once; its top ten account for around 5%. This chain links TRBV18 with TRBJ2-3; D may correspond to TRBD1 or TRBD2 (6 bases each). The sequence was obtained from a woman aged 45-60 years with alopecia areata. Some clones in this sample may be carry-over from other donors' samples. Sequencing used whole blood, obtained in connection with sensitization to the hapten diphenylcyclopropenone (DPC). Written as DNA, the CDR3 is TGTGCCAGCTCACTAACGGGGGCTGACACAGATACGCAGTATTTT. Residues: CASSLTGADTDTQYF. Based on the CDR3 plus reference TRBV18 and TRBJ2-3, the full variable domain is NAGVMQNPRHLVRRRGQEARLRCSPMKGHSHVYWYRQLPEEGLKFMVYLQKENIIDESGMPKERFSAEFPKEGPSILRIQQVVRGDSAAYFCASSLTGADTDTQYFGPGTRLTVL.